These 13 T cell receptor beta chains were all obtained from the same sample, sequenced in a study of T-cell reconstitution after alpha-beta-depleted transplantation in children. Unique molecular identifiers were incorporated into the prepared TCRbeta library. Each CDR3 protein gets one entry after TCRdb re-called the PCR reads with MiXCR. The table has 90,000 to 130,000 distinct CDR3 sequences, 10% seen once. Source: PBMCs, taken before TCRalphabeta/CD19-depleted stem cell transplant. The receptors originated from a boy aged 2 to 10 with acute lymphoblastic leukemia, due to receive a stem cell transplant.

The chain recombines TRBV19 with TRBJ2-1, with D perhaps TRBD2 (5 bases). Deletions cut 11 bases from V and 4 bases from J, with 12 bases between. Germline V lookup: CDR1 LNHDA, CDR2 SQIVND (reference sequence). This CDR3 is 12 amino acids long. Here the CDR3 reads CAAGRGYNEQFF. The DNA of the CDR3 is TGTGCCGCTGGCCGGGGATACAATGAGCAGTTCTTC.

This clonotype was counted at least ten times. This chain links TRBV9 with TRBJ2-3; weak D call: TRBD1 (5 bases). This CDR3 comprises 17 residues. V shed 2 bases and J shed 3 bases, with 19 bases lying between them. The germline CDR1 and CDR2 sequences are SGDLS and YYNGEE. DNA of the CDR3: TGTGCCAGCAGCGTCAGAAGATCGACAGAAGGAACAGATACGCAGTATTTT. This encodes CASSVRRSTEGTDTQYF.

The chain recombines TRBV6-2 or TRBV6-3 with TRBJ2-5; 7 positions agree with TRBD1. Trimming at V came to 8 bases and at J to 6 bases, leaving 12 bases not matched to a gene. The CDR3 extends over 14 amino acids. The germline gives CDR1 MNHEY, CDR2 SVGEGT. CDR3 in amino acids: CASRSRQGTKTQYF. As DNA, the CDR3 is TGTGCCAGCCGCTCCCGACAGGGAACGAAGACCCAGTACTTC.

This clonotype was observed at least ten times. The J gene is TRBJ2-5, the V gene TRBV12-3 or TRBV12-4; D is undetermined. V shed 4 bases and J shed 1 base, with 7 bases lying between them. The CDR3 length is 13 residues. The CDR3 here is CASSWVFQETQYF. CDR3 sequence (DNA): TGTGCCAGCAGTTGGGTCTTCCAAGAGACCCAGTACTTC.

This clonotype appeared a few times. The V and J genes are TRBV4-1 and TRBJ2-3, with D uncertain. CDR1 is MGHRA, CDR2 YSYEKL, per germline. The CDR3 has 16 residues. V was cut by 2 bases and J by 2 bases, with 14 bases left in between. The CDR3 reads CASSQRISPTTDTQYF. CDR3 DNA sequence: TGCGCCAGCAGCCAAAGAATAAGCCCCACCACAGATACGCAGTATTTT.

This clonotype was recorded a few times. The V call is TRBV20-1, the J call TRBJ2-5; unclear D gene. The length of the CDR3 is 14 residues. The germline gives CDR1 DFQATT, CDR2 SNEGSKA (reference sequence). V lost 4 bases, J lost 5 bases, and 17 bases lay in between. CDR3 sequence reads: CSATLDPRQETQYF. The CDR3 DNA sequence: TGCAGTGCTACCCTGGACCCCCGCCAGGAGACCCAGTACTTC.

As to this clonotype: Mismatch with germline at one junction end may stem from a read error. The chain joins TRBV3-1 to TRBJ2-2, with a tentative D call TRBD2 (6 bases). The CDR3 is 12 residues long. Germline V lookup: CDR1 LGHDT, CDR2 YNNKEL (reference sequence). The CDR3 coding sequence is TGTGCCAGCAGCCCCCGGGGCGGGGAGATGTTTTTT. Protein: CASSPRGGEMFF.

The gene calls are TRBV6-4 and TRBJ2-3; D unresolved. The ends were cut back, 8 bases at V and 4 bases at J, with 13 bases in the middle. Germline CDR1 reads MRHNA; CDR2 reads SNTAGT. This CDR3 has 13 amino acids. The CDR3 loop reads CASGETFADTQYF. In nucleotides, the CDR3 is TGTGCCAGCGGAGAGACATTTGCAGATACGCAGTATTTT.

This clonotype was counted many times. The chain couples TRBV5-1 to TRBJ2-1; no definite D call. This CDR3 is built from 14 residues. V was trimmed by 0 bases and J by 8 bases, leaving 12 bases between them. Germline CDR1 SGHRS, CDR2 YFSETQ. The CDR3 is CASSLGQLGDEQFF. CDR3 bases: TGCGCCAGCAGCTTGGGGCAGCTGGGCGATGAGCAGTTCTTC.

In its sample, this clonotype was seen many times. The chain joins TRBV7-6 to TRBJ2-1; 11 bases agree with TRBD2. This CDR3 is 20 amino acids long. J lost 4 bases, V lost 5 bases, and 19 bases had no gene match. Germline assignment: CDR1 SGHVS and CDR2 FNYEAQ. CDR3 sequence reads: CASSAPARPTLAGEYNEQFF. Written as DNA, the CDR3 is TGTGCCAGCAGCGCCCCGGCCAGGCCCACACTAGCGGGAGAATACAATGAGCAGTTCTTC. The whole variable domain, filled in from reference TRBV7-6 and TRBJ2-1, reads GAGVSQSPRYKVTKRGQDVALRCDPISGHVSLYWYRQALGQGPEFLTYFNYEAQQDKSGLPNDRFSAERPEGSISTLTIQRTEQRDSAMYRCASSAPARPTLAGEYNEQFFGPGTRLTVL.

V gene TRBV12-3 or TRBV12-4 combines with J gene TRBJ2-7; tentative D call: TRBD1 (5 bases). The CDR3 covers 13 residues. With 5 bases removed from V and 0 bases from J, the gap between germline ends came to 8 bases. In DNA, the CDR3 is TGTGCCAGCAGTCCGACAGACTCCTACGAGCAGTACTTC. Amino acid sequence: CASSPTDSYEQYF.

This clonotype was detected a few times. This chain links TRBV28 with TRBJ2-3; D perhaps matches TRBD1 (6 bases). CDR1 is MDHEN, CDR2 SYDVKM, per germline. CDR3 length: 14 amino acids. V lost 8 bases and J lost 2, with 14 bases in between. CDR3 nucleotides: TGTGCCAGCGTTGGGGGCGGAACCACAGATACGCAGTATTTT. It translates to CASVGGGTTDTQYF.

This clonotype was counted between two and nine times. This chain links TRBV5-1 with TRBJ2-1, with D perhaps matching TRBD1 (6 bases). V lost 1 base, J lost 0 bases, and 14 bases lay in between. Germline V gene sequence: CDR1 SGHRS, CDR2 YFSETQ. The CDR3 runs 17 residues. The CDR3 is CASSLIPTGNSYNEQFF. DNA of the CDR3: TGCGCCAGCAGCTTGATCCCCACAGGGAACTCCTACAATGAGCAGTTCTTC.